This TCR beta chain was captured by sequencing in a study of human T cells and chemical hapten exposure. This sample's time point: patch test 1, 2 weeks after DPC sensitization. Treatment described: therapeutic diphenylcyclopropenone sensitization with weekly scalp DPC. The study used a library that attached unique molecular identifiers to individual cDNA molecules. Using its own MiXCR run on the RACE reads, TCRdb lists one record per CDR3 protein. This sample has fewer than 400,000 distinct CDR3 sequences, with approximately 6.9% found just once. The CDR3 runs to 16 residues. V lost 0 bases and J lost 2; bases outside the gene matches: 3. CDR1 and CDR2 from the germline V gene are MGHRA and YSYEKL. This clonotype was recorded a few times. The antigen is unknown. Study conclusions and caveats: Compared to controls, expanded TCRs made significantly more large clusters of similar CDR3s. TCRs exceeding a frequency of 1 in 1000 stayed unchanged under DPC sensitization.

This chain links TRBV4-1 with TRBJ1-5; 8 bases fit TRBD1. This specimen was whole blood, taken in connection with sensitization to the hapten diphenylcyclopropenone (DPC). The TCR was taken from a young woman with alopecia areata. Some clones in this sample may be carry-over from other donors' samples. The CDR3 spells CASSQEDRARNQPQHF. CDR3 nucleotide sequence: TGCGCCAGCAGCCAAGAGGACAGGGCCCGCAATCAGCCCCAGCATTTT.